This T cell receptor beta chain was retrieved from a study of T cells in Graves' hyperthyroidism and ophthalmopathy. Per the germline V gene, CDR1 is MGHRA and CDR2 is YSYEKL. There are 15 residues in the CDR3. The V and J ends lost 1 base and 6 bases respectively, with 15 bases between them. Amplified TCR beta CDR3 regions derived from RNA transcripts. The HTBI primer set drove a first-round RT-PCR of the TCR CDR3. TCRdb re-called the multiplex PCR reads through MiXCR, storing one row per CDR3 protein. The sample carries under 450,000 distinct CDR3 sequences, 15% to 18% recorded once. The clonotype originates from a young woman with Graves' hyperthyroidism. The chain has TRBV4-1 and TRBJ1-2; perhaps TRBD1 as D (5 bases). Material: blood. CDR3 DNA sequence: TGCGCCAGCAGCCAAGCTTTGGGGGATTGGAATGGCTACACCTTC. Translating gives CASSQALGDWNGYTF.